These T cell receptor beta chains were read from a single sample in a study of blood T cell repertoires in COVID-19. Assay used: immunoSEQ multiplex PCR; TCRdb lists only in-frame clones, some missing. Here the sample spans some 120,000 clones, about 88% being singletons. The sample consisted of peripheral blood. The receptors shown here come from a human donor in a cohort sampled during active COVID-19. CDR3s include the opening cysteine and the closing phenylalanine or tryptophan. A D gene is named only where the DNA matches it firmly. Size is stated for part of the rows, as once, few or many counts, or as a class when the clone is expanded.

CASSLRGANTGELFF	TGTGCCAGCAGCTTACGAGGCGCGAACACCGGGGAGCTGTTTTTT	TRBV7-2	TRBJ2-2	NA	NA
CASSSDIQQFF	TGTGCCAGCAGCTCGGACATACAGCAGTTCTTC	TRBV7-9	TRBJ2-1	NA	NA
CASSFGTGSGGEKLFF	TGCGCCAGCAGCTTCGGAACAGGGTCCGGCGGGGAAAAACTGTTTTTT	TRBV5-1	TRBJ1-4	NA	NA
CASSLASTSGAYEQYF	TGTGCCAGCAGCTTAGCTAGCACTAGCGGGGCCTACGAGCAGTACTTC	TRBV7-2	TRBJ2-7	TRBD2	NA
CAPRGHTSGRDTQYF	TGCGCCCCTCGGGGCCATACTAGCGGGAGAGATACGCAGTATTTT	TRBV10-1	TRBJ2-3	TRBD2	NA
CASSQGRGETQYF	TGTGCCAGCAGCCAGGGTAGAGGAGAGACCCAGTACTTC	TRBV3-1/TRBV3-2	TRBJ2-5	NA	NA
CASSYSGTGGTEAFF	TGTGCCAGCAGTTACTCGGGGACAGGGGGCACTGAAGCTTTCTTT	TRBV6-5	TRBJ1-1	TRBD1	once
CASSYLGGSSPLHF	TGTGCCAGCAGTTATTTGGGGGGGAGTTCACCCCTCCACTTT	TRBV6-5	TRBJ1-6	NA	NA
CASSESSGANYGYTF	TGCGCCAGCAGTGAGTCGTCGGGAGCAAACTATGGCTACACCTTC	TRBV10-1	TRBJ1-2	NA	NA
CASSKMGGDTEAFF	TGTGCCAGCAGCAAAATGGGGGGAGACACTGAAGCTTTCTTT	TRBV7-2	TRBJ1-1	NA	NA
CASSHPSTGSSYNSPLHF	TGCGCCAGCAGCCATCCATCCACAGGGAGCTCCTATAATTCACCCCTCCACTTT	TRBV4-1	TRBJ1-6	NA	once
CASSPGEKLFF	TGTGCCAGTAGTCCAGGGGAAAAACTGTTTTTT	TRBV19	TRBJ1-4	NA	NA
CASSLGQGGYEQYF	TGTGCCAGCAGTTTAGGACAGGGTGGATACGAGCAGTACTTC	TRBV28	TRBJ2-7	TRBD1	NA
CASSIEGGRTDTQYF	TGTGCCAGTAGTATAGAGGGGGGAAGGACAGATACGCAGTATTTT	TRBV19	TRBJ2-3	NA	NA
CASSYPGQGDNQPQHF	TGTGCCAGCAGCTATCCGGGACAGGGCGATAATCAGCCCCAGCATTTT	TRBV5-4	TRBJ1-5	TRBD1	NA
CASSSGTDYTGELFF	TGCGCCAGCAGCTCCGGGACAGACTACACCGGGGAGCTGTTTTTT	TRBV5-1	TRBJ2-2	TRBD1	NA
CASSLELGGSSYNEQFF	TGTGCCAGCAGCTTAGAACTTGGCGGGAGCTCTTACAATGAGCAGTTCTTC	TRBV7-6	TRBJ2-1	TRBD2	once